This is a list of T cell receptor beta chains from one sample in a study of shared clonotypes between healthy human individuals. Here immunoSEQ multiplex PCR was the method, and the copy in TCRdb shows in-frame clones only, minus some. Of about 2.1 million clones in the sample, just over 90% were seen once. Sequenced material: naive CD8+ T cells from PBMCs. The receptors shown here come from a man aged 18-30 years in good health. Some clones in this sample may be carry-over from other donors' samples. The CDR3 runs from the conserved cysteine through the conserved F or W. D genes are given only for firm matches. The size field is filled for only some rows; it gives once, few, many or a size class.

v_call,clone_size,d_call,j_call,cdr3_aa,cdr3_nt
TRBV5-1,NA,NA,TRBJ1-1,CASSSRTEMNTEAFF,TGCGCCAGCAGCTCCCGGACGGAAATGAACACTGAAGCTTTCTTT
TRBV28,NA,TRBD1,TRBJ2-7,CASSFGTGGFDEQYF,TGTGCCAGCAGTTTCGGGACAGGGGGCTTTGACGAGCAGTACTTC
TRBV4-3,NA,NA,TRBJ2-1,CASSKHRGGYNEQFF,TGCGCCAGCAGCAAACACAGGGGGGGGTACAATGAGCAGTTCTTC
TRBV19,NA,NA,TRBJ2-3,CASSGHATDTQYF,TGTGCCAGTAGCGGGCACGCCACAGATACGCAGTATTTT
TRBV2,NA,NA,TRBJ2-1,CASSFSFDEQFF,TGTGCCAGCAGTTTTAGTTTTGATGAGCAGTTCTTC
TRBV7-9,NA,NA,TRBJ2-1,CASSRGGSSYNEQFF,TGTGCCAGCTCAAGGGGGGGGAGCTCCTACAATGAGCAGTTCTTC
TRBV27,NA,NA,TRBJ2-7,CASSWDGSYEQYF,TGTGCCAGCAGTTGGGACGGCTCCTACGAGCAGTACTTC
TRBV2,NA,NA,TRBJ2-7,CASSAPGISYEQYF,TGTGCCAGCAGTGCCCCGGGGATTTCCTACGAGCAGTACTTC
TRBV28,NA,TRBD2,TRBJ2-7,CASSFLSGRAYEQYF,TGTGCCAGCAGTTTTTTAAGCGGGAGGGCCTACGAGCAGTACTTC
TRBV29-1,NA,NA,TRBJ2-7,CSVETGESHEQYF,TGCAGCGTTGAAACTGGAGAGTCCCACGAGCAGTACTTC
TRBV12-5,NA,NA,TRBJ1-1,CASGFTGHLNTEAFF,TGTGCTAGTGGTTTCACGGGACATTTGAACACTGAAGCTTTCTTT
TRBV29-1,NA,NA,TRBJ2-7,CSVEGLASSYEQYF,TGCAGCGTCGAAGGACTGGCGAGCTCCTACGAGCAGTACTTC
TRBV29-1,once,TRBD1,TRBJ2-7,CSVETGDYYEQYF,TGCAGCGTTGAGACAGGGGATTACTACGAGCAGTACTTC
TRBV4-1,NA,TRBD2,TRBJ2-1,CASSRPRGLAGGNEQFF,TGCGCCAGCAGCCGGCCAAGGGGCCTAGCGGGAGGCAATGAGCAGTTCTTC
TRBV13,NA,TRBD1,TRBJ2-7,CASSNQGVYEQYF,TGTGCCAGCAGTAATCAGGGGGTCTACGAGCAGTACTTC
TRBV7-9,NA,NA,TRBJ1-1,CASSSPGGIEAFF,TGTGCCAGCAGCTCCCCCGGAGGAATTGAAGCTTTCTTT
TRBV27,NA,NA,TRBJ2-5,CASSSQGPAETQYF,TGTGCCAGCAGTTCTCAGGGTCCCGCCGAGACCCAGTACTTC
TRBV30,few,NA,TRBJ1-1,CAWNRDGTEAFF,TGTGCCTGGAATAGGGACGGCACTGAAGCTTTCTTT
TRBV2,NA,NA,TRBJ1-3,CASSTRPSSGNTIYF,TGTGCCAGCAGTACACGACCGAGTAGCGGAAACACCATATATTTT
TRBV11-2,NA,TRBD1,TRBJ1-1,CASWAGGGDEAFF,TGTGCCAGTTGGGCAGGGGGTGGGGATGAAGCTTTCTTT
TRBV5-1,NA,NA,TRBJ1-1,CASSFSNWTSVRNTEAFF,TGCGCCAGCAGCTTTAGCAACTGGACTTCGGTGCGGAACACTGAAGCTTTCTTT
TRBV5-6,NA,NA,TRBJ1-5,CASSPGSGQPQHF,TGTGCCAGCAGCCCAGGATCGGGTCAGCCCCAGCATTTT
TRBV5-4,NA,TRBD2,TRBJ2-1,CASSFKREVYNEQFF,TGTGCCAGCAGCTTCAAGCGGGAGGTTTACAATGAGCAGTTCTTC
TRBV9,NA,TRBD2,TRBJ2-5,CASSPSGLQQETQYF,TGTGCCAGCAGCCCTAGCGGGTTGCAACAAGAGACCCAGTACTTC
TRBV6-6,NA,NA,TRBJ1-5,CASREPTDRPNQPQHF,TGTGCCAGCAGGGAGCCTACGGACAGACCCAATCAGCCCCAGCATTTT
TRBV6-6,NA,NA,TRBJ2-7,CASSSGTLFHEQYF,TGTGCCAGCAGCTCCGGGACCCTTTTCCACGAGCAGTACTTC
TRBV27,once,NA,TRBJ2-2,CASSLSNQNTGELFF,TGTGCCAGCAGTTTATCGAACCAAAACACCGGGGAGCTGTTTTTT
TRBV29-1,NA,TRBD2,TRBJ2-5,CSVESSSGIGQETQYF,TGCAGCGTAGAGAGCTCTAGCGGGATCGGGCAAGAGACCCAGTACTTC
TRBV10-1,NA,NA,TRBJ1-3,CASSESPGTGNTIYF,TGCGCCAGCAGTGAGTCTCCAGGGACTGGAAACACCATATATTTT